The present entry profiles one T cell receptor (beta chain) with its context. This entry is derived from a study of T cells expressing NK-cell markers. TCRdb re-called the 5' RACE reads; one entry per CDR3 protein, DNA not given. This sample contains 130,000 to 150,000 distinct CDR3 sequences. This CDR3 region has 16 residues. The V gene's germline CDR1 is LGHDT and CDR2 YNNKEL (reference sequence). Material: blood T cells: a sorted CD56 or NKG2C T cell subset, CD4+ or CD8+ T cells, or bulk PBMC T cells (not recorded which). The TCR comes from a man aged 18 to 30 in good health. The chain employs TRBV3-1 and TRBJ2-1. CDR3 in amino acids: CASSLLIADSYNEQFF.